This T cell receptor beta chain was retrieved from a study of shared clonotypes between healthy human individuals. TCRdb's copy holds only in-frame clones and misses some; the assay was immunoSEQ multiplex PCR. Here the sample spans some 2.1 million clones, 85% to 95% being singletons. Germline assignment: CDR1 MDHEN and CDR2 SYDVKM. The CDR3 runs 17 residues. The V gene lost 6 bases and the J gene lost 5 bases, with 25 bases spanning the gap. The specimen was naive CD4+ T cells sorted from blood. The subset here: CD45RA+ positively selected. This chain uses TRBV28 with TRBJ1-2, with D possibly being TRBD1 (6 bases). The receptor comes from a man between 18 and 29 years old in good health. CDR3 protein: CASRYPRGTQNLYGYTF. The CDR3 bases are TGTGCCAGCAGATACCCCAGGGGAACTCAAAACCTATATGGCTACACCTTC.